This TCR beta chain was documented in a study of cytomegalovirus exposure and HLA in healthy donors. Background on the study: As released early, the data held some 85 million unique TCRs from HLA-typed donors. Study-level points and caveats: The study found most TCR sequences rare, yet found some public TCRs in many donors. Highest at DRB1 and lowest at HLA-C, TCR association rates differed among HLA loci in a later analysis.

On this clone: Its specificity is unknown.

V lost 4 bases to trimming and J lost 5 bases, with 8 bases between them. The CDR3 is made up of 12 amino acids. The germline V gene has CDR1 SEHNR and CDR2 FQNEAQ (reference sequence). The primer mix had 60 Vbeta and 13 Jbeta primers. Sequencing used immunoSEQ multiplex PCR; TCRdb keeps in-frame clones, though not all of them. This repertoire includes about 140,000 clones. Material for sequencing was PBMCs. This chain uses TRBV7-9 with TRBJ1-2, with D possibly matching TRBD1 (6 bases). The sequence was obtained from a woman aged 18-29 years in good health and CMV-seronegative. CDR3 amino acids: CASSSQGYGYTF. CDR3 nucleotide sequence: TGTGCCAGCAGCTCTCAGGGGTATGGCTACACCTTC.